Below are 26 T cell receptor beta chains sequenced from a single sample in a study of PD-1 blockade in classical Hodgkin lymphoma. Libraries were prepared by immunoSEQ multiplex PCR; TCRdb keeps only in-frame clonotypes and omits some of them. Of about 150,000 clones detected, nearly 80% appear once; the ten largest clones hold roughly 9.2%. Every patient relapsed after autologous stem cell transplantation, and brentuximab vedotin exposure varied. The sequencing here drew on peripheral blood mononuclear cells (PBMCs), taken before the second cycle of nivolumab. Every receptor here comes from a human donor with classical Hodgkin lymphoma.

The J gene is TRBJ2-2, the V gene TRBV7-3; weak D call: TRBD2 (6 bases). The V end was cut by 5 bases, the J end by 3 bases, with 10 bases between. The CDR3 loop spans 14 amino acids. CDR1 is SGHTA and CDR2 is FQGTGA in the germline V gene. The CDR3 nucleotides read TGTGCCAGCAGCGGGGGACTGTACACCGGGGAGCTGTTTTTT. As protein: CASSGGLYTGELFF. The variable domain in full, completed from reference TRBV7-3 and TRBJ2-2, reads GAGVSQTPSNKVTEKGKYVELRCDPISGHTALYWYRQSLGQGPEFLIYFQGTGAADDSGLPNDRFFAVRPEGSVSTLKIQRTERGDSAVYLCASSGGLYTGELFFGEGSRLTVL.

V and J are TRBV2 and TRBJ2-1; 10 bases line up with TRBD2. Germline CDR1 and CDR2: SNHLY and FYNNEI. The junction had 13 bases not matched to a gene; V was cut back by 7 bases and J by 7 bases. The CDR3 length is 16 residues. CDR3 loop: CASTQGVAGGGNEQFF. The CDR3 DNA reads TGTGCCAGCACCCAGGGGGTAGCGGGAGGAGGGAATGAGCAGTTCTTC. The whole variable domain, remainder taken from reference TRBV2 and TRBJ2-1, is EPEVTQTPSHQVTQMGQEVILRCVPISNHLYFYWYRQILGQKVEFLVSFYNNEISEKSEIFDDQFSVERPDGSNFTLKIRSTKLEDSAMYFCASTQGVAGGGNEQFFGPGTRLTVL.

CDR3 amino acids: CASSEYAGGDTEAFF. The CDR3 nucleotides are TGTGCCAGCAGTGAATATGCAGGGGGAGACACTGAAGCTTTCTTT. V gene TRBV25-1 combines with J gene TRBJ1-1, with 7 nucleotides matching TRBD1. V lost 0 bases, J lost 3 bases, and 4 bases stayed unmatched. The CDR3 sequence is 15 residues long. Germline CDR1 is MGHDK and CDR2 is SYGVNS.

V gene TRBV10-3 combines with J gene TRBJ2-3; unclear D gene. The germline V gene encodes CDR1 ENHRY and CDR2 SYGVKD. The V gene lost 3 bases and the J gene lost 5 bases, with 12 bases spanning the gap. CDR3 size: 14 residues. CDR3 sequence reads: CAISDLRLRDTQYF. The CDR3 DNA is TGTGCCATCAGTGACCTCCGACTCCGAGATACGCAGTATTTT.

The V and J genes are TRBV4-1 and TRBJ2-5; 7 nucleotides align to TRBD1. The end of the DNA aligns better with TRBJ2-7, so the J call may be wrong. The CDR3 is 15 residues long. Germline assignment: CDR1 MGHRA and CDR2 YSYEKL. Here the CDR3 DNA reads TGCGCCAGCAGTCATCCCGGGACAGCTACCTACGAGCAGTACTTC. Translating it yields CASSHPGTATYEQYF.

The chain uses TRBV5-6 and TRBJ2-7; weak D call: TRBD1 (6 bases). Looked up from germline, CDR1 is SGHDT and CDR2 is YYEEEE. V lost 2 bases, J lost 6 bases, and 15 bases lay in between. The CDR3 consists of 14 residues. The CDR3 loop is CASSFLRTASEQYF. The CDR3 DNA sequence: TGTGCCAGCAGCTTTTTAAGGACAGCGTCCGAGCAGTACTTC.

The chain carries TRBV6-5 and TRBJ1-4, with D uncertain. The V end was cut by 2 bases, the J end by 1 base, with 11 bases between. The V gene's germline CDR1 is MNHEY and CDR2 SVGAGI. This CDR3 region has 16 residues. The CDR3 region is CASSYVKTQTNEKLFF. CDR3 nucleotide sequence: TGTGCCAGCAGTTACGTGAAGACCCAAACTAATGAAAAACTGTTTTTT.

The genes are TRBV28 and TRBJ1-1; weak D call: TRBD1 (5 bases). This CDR3 spans 14 amino acids. V gave up 6 bases and J gave up 10 bases, with 21 bases separating them. Germline assignment: CDR1 MDHEN and CDR2 SYDVKM. CDR3 coding DNA: TGTGCCAGCAGAACCTCAGGGATTAGGTTTGTAGCTTTCTTT. It encodes CASRTSGIRFVAFF. The full variable domain, its missing parts supplied by reference TRBV28 and TRBJ1-1, is DVKVTQSSRYLVKRTGEKVFLECVQDMDHENMFWYRQDPGLGLRLIYFSYDVKMKEKGDIPEGYSVSREKKERFSLILESASTNQTSMYLCASRTSGIRFVAFFGQGTRLTVV.

The chain has TRBV7-3 and TRBJ2-3, with D tentatively TRBD1 (6 bases). CDR3 size: 15 residues. The V and J ends lost 5 bases and 5 bases respectively, with 17 bases between them. Germline V gene sequence: CDR1 SGHTA, CDR2 FQGTGA. The DNA for the CDR3 is TGTGCCAGCAGCCGAGGACCAGGGGCTTTAGATACGCAGTATTTT. Translated: CASSRGPGALDTQYF.

The chain is built from TRBV6-5 and TRBJ2-5; no firm D call. The CDR3 has 14 amino acids. V shed 2 bases and J shed 5 bases, with 12 bases lying between them. Germline V gene lookup returns CDR1 MNHEY and CDR2 SVGAGI. The CDR3 DNA follows: TGTGCCAGCAGTTACCGTGAAGGGCTGGAGACCCAGTACTTC. This gives the protein CASSYREGLETQYF.

The rearrangement links TRBV6-5 to TRBJ2-6; the D is unclear. CDR1 is MNHEY and CDR2 is SVGAGI in the germline V gene. V shed 1 base and J shed 2 bases, with 6 bases lying between them. This CDR3 region has 15 residues. DNA for the CDR3: TGTGCCAGCAGTTACTTTAGAGCTGGGGCCAACGTCCTGACTTTC. Residues: CASSYFRAGANVLTF.

The chain is built from TRBV6-5 and TRBJ2-3; 12 nucleotides agree with TRBD1. The ends lost 4 bases at V and 6 bases at J; junction bases unmatched: 2. Per germline, CDR1 MNHEY and CDR2 SVGAGI. The CDR3 length is 14 residues. This CDR3 is CASSWGQGADTQYF. The CDR3 DNA sequence: TGTGCCAGCAGTTGGGGACAGGGGGCGGATACGCAGTATTTT.

The rearrangement joins TRBV4-3 to TRBJ1-3; D is unresolved. Trimming took off 0 bases at V and 4 bases at J, with 10 bases between the two ends. This CDR3 region has 15 residues. Germline V CDR1 and CDR2: LGHNA, YSLEER. CDR3: CASSQDLLRGNTIYF. In DNA form, the CDR3 reads TGCGCCAGCAGCCAAGATTTATTACGGGGAAACACCATATATTTT.

The chain carries TRBV6-6 and TRBJ1-5; 7 bases agree with TRBD1. V shed 2 bases and J 3 bases; nucleotides not matched to a gene: 4. This CDR3 is built from 15 residues. In germline, CDR1 is MNHNY, CDR2 SVGAGI (reference sequence). The CDR3 loop is CASSYPGGFNQPQHF. CDR3 nucleotide sequence: TGTGCCAGCAGTTACCCAGGGGGTTTCAATCAGCCCCAGCATTTT.

This clone was detected a few times. V usage is TRBV7-9 and J usage is TRBJ1-5; D ambiguous. V was trimmed by 5 bases and J by 0 bases, leaving 11 bases between them. This CDR3 region has 15 residues. The germline V gene encodes CDR1 SEHNR and CDR2 FQNEAQ (reference sequence). The CDR3, as DNA: TGTGCCAGCAGCCCCCGGAGTACTAGCAATCAGCCCCAGCATTTT. Protein sequence: CASSPRSTSNQPQHF.

The chain is built from TRBV4-3 and TRBJ2-1, with TRBD2 matching 8 bases. The CDR3 extends over 16 amino acids. Germline V gives CDR1 LGHNA, CDR2 YSLEER. V lost 0 bases and J lost 3; bases outside the gene matches: 4. CDR3 DNA sequence: TGCGCCAGCAGCCAAGATCGACTAGCGATCTACAATGAGCAGTTCTTC. Its protein product is CASSQDRLAIYNEQFF.

The CDR3 sequence: CASGAGVLIPYNEQFF. The CDR3 DNA follows: TGTGCCAGCGGTGCGGGAGTGTTGATACCCTACAATGAGCAGTTCTTC. The chain carries TRBV7-9 and TRBJ2-1, with TRBD2 matching over 7 bases. The CDR3 contains 16 residues. Germline loops: CDR1 SEHNR, CDR2 FQNEAQ (reference sequence). With 8 bases clipped from V and 2 bases from J, the junction kept 12 bases outside the gene matches.

This chain uses TRBV7-9 with TRBJ2-3; 7 positions match TRBD1. This CDR3 is 16 amino acids long. Losses at the gene ends were 1 base for V and 4 bases for J; bases not matched to a gene: 8. CDR1 and CDR2 (germline): SEHNR, FQNEAQ (reference sequence). The CDR3, as DNA: TGTGCCAGCAGCTTAGTGACAGGGAAGGTAGCAGATACGCAGTATTTT. Translated, it gives CASSLVTGKVADTQYF.

The gene calls are TRBV7-9 and TRBJ1-2, with D uncertain. Germline V gives CDR1 SEHNR, CDR2 FQNEAQ (reference sequence). The CDR3 is made up of 18 amino acids. V lost 5 bases and J 0 bases, leaving 22 bases between the germline ends. The CDR3, as DNA: TGTGCCAGCAGCCCGCGAGGTGTAGACCTACTAGCTAACTATGGCTACACCTTC. It yields the protein CASSPRGVDLLANYGYTF.

V is TRBV5-1 and J is TRBJ2-3, with TRBD2 matching over 7 bases. CDR3 length: 15 residues. CDR1 is SGHRS, CDR2 YFSETQ, per germline. The junction had 11 bases not matched to a gene; V was cut back by 4 bases and J by 6 bases. CDR3 sequence: CASSNRDYARDTQYF. The CDR3 DNA reads TGCGCCAGCAGCAACCGGGACTACGCTCGGGATACGCAGTATTTT.

The chain carries TRBV28 and TRBJ1-5; no firm D call. Germline V CDR1 and CDR2: MDHEN, SYDVKM. This CDR3 is built from 14 residues. Trimming removed 0 bases at V and 1 base at J, with 4 bases between. The CDR3 bases are TGTGCCAGCAGTTTATGGGGCAGCAATCAGCCCCAGCATTTT. It translates to CASSLWGSNQPQHF.

This clone qualifies as medium-sized (0.01 to 0.1%). The V call is TRBV10-3, the J call TRBJ1-1, with D possibly TRBD1 on 5 matching bases. Trimming shortened V by 7 bases and J by 1 base, and 10 bases separated the two germline ends. The CDR3 spans 13 residues. The germline CDR1 and CDR2 sequences are ENHRY and SYGVKD. This CDR3 reads CAINGGENTEAFF. The CDR3 DNA is TGTGCCATCAACGGGGGTGAGAACACTGAAGCTTTCTTT.

The chain employs TRBV5-5 and TRBJ1-5; no clear D. The V and J ends lost 4 bases and 3 bases respectively, with 11 bases between them. Germline CDR1 reads SGHKS; CDR2 reads YYEKEE (reference sequence). The CDR3 length is 14 residues. CDR3 amino acids: CASSRGRANQPQHF. CDR3 bases: TGTGCCAGCAGCCGCGGGAGGGCCAATCAGCCCCAGCATTTT.

The chain employs TRBV10-3 and TRBJ2-7; the match to TRBD1 covers 8 bases. The germline V gene has CDR1 ENHRY and CDR2 SYGVKD. The CDR3 is made up of 14 amino acids. With 10 bases clipped from V and 4 bases from J, the junction kept 12 bases outside the gene matches. This CDR3 is CATGTGRSRYEQYF. In nucleotides, the CDR3 is TGTGCCACCGGGACAGGACGTTCGCGATACGAGCAGTACTTC.

This chain joins TRBV11-2 and TRBJ1-5, with a possible D match to TRBD1 (5 bases). This CDR3 has 14 amino acids. Between the trimmed V and J ends, which lost 5 bases and 7 bases, there was a span of 15 bases. The germline gives CDR1 SGHAT, CDR2 FQNNGV. This CDR3 is CASSIGGSGQPQHF. CDR3 in DNA: TGTGCCAGCAGCATCGGCGGCTCAGGGCAGCCCCAGCATTTT.

The chain recombines TRBV4-2 with TRBJ1-2; tentative D call: TRBD1 (5 bases). The length of the CDR3 is 16 residues. Trimming left V 0 bases short and J 5 bases short, with 16 bases between. Germline CDR1 reads LGHNA; CDR2 reads YNFKEQ. Written as DNA, the CDR3 is TGTGCCAGCAGCCAAGATCCGGGGGAGACAGTATATGGCTACACCTTC. Its translation: CASSQDPGETVYGYTF.